The source of this T cell receptor beta chain is a study of radiotherapy plus CTLA-4 blockade in lung cancer. Those patients who had chemo-refractory metastatic non-small-cell lung cancer were given focal radiation along with CTLA-4 blockade through ipilimumab. Data came from immunoSEQ multiplex PCR; TCRdb stores just in-frame clones and leaves some out. The sample has 53,000 or so clones, 65% to 90% seen once. Study findings and constraints: Following radiotherapy plus ipilimumab, tumor-derived TCR clones expanded in the blood.

The germline V gene has CDR1 LNHDA and CDR2 SQIVND (reference sequence). The CDR3 spans 15 residues. V was cut by 1 base and J by 5 bases, with 9 bases left in between. This clone was detected a few times. The antigen remains unidentified. The chain joins TRBV19 to TRBJ1-6; D is undetermined. This clonotype was obtained from a human donor with non-small cell lung cancer that progressed on radiotherapy plus ipilimumab. Some clones in this sample may be carry-over from other donors' samples. Specimen: peripheral blood, collected from a patient treated with radiotherapy plus ipilimumab. Written as DNA, the CDR3 is TGTGCCAGTAGTATAGGAGGAGGGAATAATTCACCCCTCCACTTT. Protein sequence: CASSIGGGNNSPLHF.